This T cell receptor (beta chain) came from a study of cytomegalovirus exposure and HLA in healthy donors. Study findings and constraints: Later, an analysis found that common viral pathogens appeared to be linked with several of the most significant clusters.

As concerns this clone: Antigen specificity is unknown.

The PCR was carried out with 60 Vbeta primers and 13 Jbeta primers. Clones were sequenced by immunoSEQ multiplex PCR, and TCRdb holds only the in-frame ones, with some missing. Of a few hundred thousand clones in the sample, about 77% were seen once. The clonotype originates from a woman between 25 and 40 years old in good health and CMV-seronegative. Sequenced: PBMCs.

The CDR3 DNA sequence: TGTGCCTGGAGTGTTGGAGGCTGGGCCAATCAGCCCCAGCATTTT. Amino acid sequence: CAWSVGGWANQPQHF. V gene TRBV30 combines with J gene TRBJ1-5; D is ambiguous. Between the trimmed V and J ends, which lost 0 bases and 3 bases, there was a span of 12 bases. Germline CDR1 GTSNPN, CDR2 SVGIG (reference sequence). The CDR3 extends over 15 amino acids.